The rows below give T cell receptor beta chains drawn from one sample of a study of patients and donors after allogeneic stem cell transplantation. MiXCR, applied by TCRdb to the RT-PCR reads, yields one record per CDR3 protein. The sample has 70,000 to 75,000 distinct CDR3 sequences, about a quarter seen once; the top ten hold more than 20%. Sequenced: blood, either unsorted or a sorted T cell fraction (not recorded which). The receptor source for this set is a human donor who was either an allogeneic HSCT recipient or a stem cell or donor lymphocyte infusion donor (not recorded which). It is not recorded whose cells these are; they may come from a transplant donor. Each CDR3 is given with its conserved first and last residue.

TRBJ2-5	TRBV5-6	13	CASSRQGWETQYF
TRBJ1-1	TRBV5-1	13	CASSLRGNTEAFF
TRBJ1-4	TRBV6-6	17	CASSYSVQVATNEKLFF
TRBJ2-3	TRBV4-1	13	CASSQDPRGTQYF
TRBJ1-1	TRBV4-1	14	CASSKLGPTRGAFF
TRBJ2-5	TRBV7-3	14	CASSRQTYQETQYF
TRBJ2-5	TRBV12-3/TRBV12-4	13	CASRIGPVETQYF
TRBJ1-1	TRBV5-6	14	CASSLERWDTEAFF
TRBJ1-1	TRBV4-3	14	CASSQELTTDRAFF
TRBJ1-2	TRBV9	17	CASSVAGTGIRGRGYTF
TRBJ1-2	TRBV7-9	14	CASSSQTWLDGYTF
TRBJ2-1	TRBV25-1	15	CASSDQGASYNEQFF
TRBJ1-5	TRBV10-3	12	CAIGTDYQPQHF
TRBJ1-1	TRBV15	15	CATMKGRVGDTEAFF
TRBJ1-1	TRBV10-3	15	CAISDPVRAGTEAFF
TRBJ1-4	TRBV7-2	13	CASSPGRKEKLFF
TRBJ2-3	TRBV5-6	16	CASSLLGDTSTDTQYF
TRBJ2-1	TRBV12-3/TRBV12-4	15	CASTAGTPVYNEQFF
TRBJ2-2	TRBV6-2/TRBV6-3	13	CASSYPGTGELFF
TRBJ2-7	TRBV3-1	15	CASSPQMWVSYEQYF
TRBJ2-5	TRBV7-9	14	CASSHEWEQETQYF
TRBJ2-1	TRBV20-1	14	CSASSESSYNEQFF
TRBJ2-6	TRBV20-1	13	CSAPRSGANVLTF
TRBJ1-1	TRBV4-2	16	CASSLGDRLSNTEAFF